These 20 T cell receptor beta chains originate from one sample sequenced in a study of cytomegalovirus exposure and HLA in healthy donors (dated by TCRdb to about 2017). The library was built by means of the immunoSEQ multiplex PCR assay. The multiplex PCR relied on a mix of 60 forward primers for TCR Vbeta segments and 13 reverse primers for TCR Jbeta segments. The source is immuneACCESS, and TCRdb retained only in-frame sequences with V and J called. Part of the clones is not carried over; for the studies checked, unresolved V genes explain less than half of this, and the remainder is unexplained. The sample table records about 110,000 clones; around 73% of these occur just once. 7.8% of the sample is held by the ten biggest clonotypes. The material sequenced was PBMCs. These receptors were collected from a young man in good health and CMV-seronegative.

The chain carries TRBV9 and TRBJ2-1; the match to TRBD2 covers 7 bases. The CDR3 sequence is 15 residues long. With V trimmed by 3 bases and J by 1 base, 4 bases remained unmatched. Germline CDR1 reads SGDLS; CDR2 reads YYNGEE. CDR3 DNA: TGTGCCAGCAGCGCAATTAGCGGGTCCTACAATGAGCAGTTCTTC. Encoded protein: CASSAISGSYNEQFF. Using reference TRBV9 and TRBJ2-1 for the parts outside the CDR3, the full variable domain is DSGVTQTPKHLITATGQRVTLRCSPRSGDLSVYWYQQSLDQGLQFLIQYYNGEERAKGNILERFSAQQFPDLHSELNLSSLELGDSALYFCASSAISGSYNEQFFGPGTRLTVL.

The V call is TRBV6-4, the J call TRBJ2-1; 16 bases align to TRBD2. Germline lookup yields CDR1 MRHNA and CDR2 SNTAGT. V was pared by 8 bases and J by 8 bases, with 15 bases of the junction left unmatched. The CDR3 is 18 residues long. The CDR3 is CASSPGTSGRVFGDEQFF. CDR3 nucleotides: TGTGCCAGCTCCCCGGGGACTAGCGGGAGGGTATTCGGGGATGAGCAGTTCTTC.

V gene TRBV9 combines with J gene TRBJ2-6, with 9 bases that match TRBD2. In germline, CDR1 is SGDLS, CDR2 YYNGEE. This CDR3 is built from 18 residues. Germline trimming cut 0 bases from V and 0 bases from J; bases unmatched to any gene: 4. The CDR3 here is CASSVGSGRPSGANVLTF. CDR3 nucleotides: TGTGCCAGCAGCGTAGGTAGCGGGAGACCCTCTGGGGCCAACGTCCTGACTTTC.

This chain joins TRBV11-2 and TRBJ1-2; 8 bases fit TRBD1. The CDR3 covers 15 residues. J lost 3 bases, V lost 5 bases, and 8 bases had no gene match. Germline CDR1 and CDR2: SGHAT and FQNNGV. In DNA, the CDR3 is TGTGCCAGCAGCGGAGGGACAGGTCAGGACTATGGCTACACCTTC. Translating gives CASSGGTGQDYGYTF.

The chain recombines TRBV7-6 with TRBJ2-5, with a weak D call TRBD2 (6 bases). Germline CDR1 reads SGHVS; CDR2 reads FNYEAQ. Trimming removed 1 base at V and 7 bases at J, with 19 bases between. CDR3 size: 16 residues. The CDR3 here is CASSLEDGGTPGTQYF. The CDR3 DNA follows: TGTGCCAGCAGCTTAGAGGATGGCGGGACCCCAGGGACCCAGTACTTC.

This clone has a handful of counts. The chain combines TRBV5-1 with TRBJ2-1; TRBD2 aligns across 9 bases. The germline gives CDR1 SGHRS, CDR2 YFSETQ. The CDR3 sequence is 14 residues long. Unmatched junction bases numbered 10, after V lost 0 bases and J lost 15 bases. This CDR3 reads CASSLGLAAARSFF. The CDR3 DNA sequence: TGCGCCAGCAGCTTGGGACTAGCGGCTGCGCGGTCGTTCTTC.

This chain uses TRBV7-9 with TRBJ1-4; no reliable D call. CDR3 size: 14 residues. The ends were cut back, 2 bases at V and 0 bases at J, with 4 bases in the middle. Germline V lookup: CDR1 SEHNR, CDR2 FQNEAQ (reference sequence). CDR3 in DNA: TGTGCCAGCAGCTTACAGGCAACTAATGAAAAACTGTTTTTT. Residues: CASSLQATNEKLFF.

This chain links TRBV5-1 with TRBJ2-7, with D possibly matching TRBD2 (7 bases). Germline CDR1 reads SGHRS; CDR2 reads YFSETQ. The CDR3 length is 20 residues. The V end was cut by 0 bases, the J end by 0 bases, with 25 bases between. CDR3: CASSLEPGGLPGTHSYEQYF. The CDR3 DNA sequence: TGCGCCAGCAGCTTGGAACCCGGGGGGCTACCTGGGACTCACTCCTACGAGCAGTACTTC.

The chain joins TRBV18 to TRBJ2-7, with 14 positions matching TRBD2. The CDR3 is 16 residues long. The junction had 3 bases not matched to a gene; V was cut back by 3 bases and J by 2 bases. Germline lookup yields CDR1 KGHSH and CDR2 LQKENI. DNA for the CDR3: TGTGCCAGCTCACCGGGACTAGCGGGGGAACCCTACGAGCAGTACTTC. Protein: CASSPGLAGEPYEQYF.

V is TRBV7-8 and J is TRBJ2-3, with TRBD1 matching 11 bases. CDR3 length equals 19 residues. The V and J ends lost 2 bases and 3 bases, in that order; junction bases with no gene match: 13. The germline gives CDR1 SGHVS, CDR2 FQNEAQ. The CDR3 DNA is TGTGCCAGCAGCTTATCACTCGGGGCCTGGGACAGGGGGACAGATACGCAGTATTTT. Translating gives CASSLSLGAWDRGTDTQYF.

This clone was seen only once. CDR3 nucleotides: TGTGCCAGCAGTCCCCTCTCACTAGCGCACCAAGAGACCCAGTACTTC. Translating gives CASSPLSLAHQETQYF. The genes are TRBV27 and TRBJ2-5; 7 positions match TRBD2. This CDR3 has 16 residues. With V trimmed by 5 bases and J by 0 bases, 9 bases remained unmatched. Germline V lookup: CDR1 MNHEY, CDR2 SMNVEV (reference sequence).

This chain joins TRBV9 and TRBJ2-5; TRBD2 agrees at 9 bases. V trimming: 0 bases; J trimming: 3 bases; junction bases outside the gene matches: 6. This CDR3 spans 16 amino acids. Per the germline V gene, CDR1 is SGDLS and CDR2 is YYNGEE. For the CDR3, the DNA is TGTGCCAGCAGCGTAGAGCATGCGGGAGGGGAAGAGACCCAGTACTTC. Translation gives CASSVEHAGGEETQYF.

This clone was seen a handful of times. J is TRBJ1-2 and V is TRBV28; 8 bases fit TRBD1. The CDR3 runs to 15 residues. After removal of 5 bases from V and 4 bases from J, the junction contained 9 bases not matched to a gene. CDR1 is MDHEN and CDR2 is SYDVKM in the germline V gene. This CDR3 is CASSHGQGRGYGYTF. The CDR3, as DNA: TGTGCCAGCAGTCACGGACAGGGTCGGGGCTATGGCTACACCTTC.

The chain employs TRBV7-2 and TRBJ2-1; weak D call: TRBD2 (6 bases). The V and J ends lost 1 base and 6 bases respectively, with 16 bases between them. The CDR3 has 16 amino acids. Germline CDR1 is SGHTA and CDR2 is FQGNSA. The CDR3 DNA reads as TGTGCCAGCAGCTTAGTCGGGGGAGTCATTTTCAATGAGCAGTTCTTC. Its translation: CASSLVGGVIFNEQFF.

The rearrangement uses TRBV19 and TRBJ1-2, with 7 bases identical to TRBD1. Looked up from germline, CDR1 is LNHDA and CDR2 is SQIVND (reference sequence). This CDR3 contains 13 residues. The V and J ends lost 4 bases and 4 bases, in that order; junction bases with no gene match: 3. The CDR3 protein is CASSTDRVYGYTF. The DNA for the CDR3 is TGTGCCAGTAGTACTGACAGGGTCTATGGCTACACCTTC. Full variable domain (rest looked up from reference TRBV19 and TRBJ1-2): DGGITQSPKYLFRKEGQNVTLSCEQNLNHDAMYWYRQDPGQGLRLIYYSQIVNDFQKGDIAEGYSVSREKKESFPLTVTSAQKNPTAFYLCASSTDRVYGYTFGSGTRLTVV.

The chain uses TRBV9 and TRBJ1-5; TRBD1 aligns across 7 bases. Germline CDR1 SGDLS, CDR2 YYNGEE. The junction had 3 bases not matched to a gene; V was cut back by 3 bases and J by 0 bases. The CDR3 consists of 15 residues. In DNA, the CDR3 is TGTGCCAGCAGCGGACAGGGATATAGCAATCAGCCCCAGCATTTT. Translating gives CASSGQGYSNQPQHF.

V and J are TRBV6-1 and TRBJ2-1, with 7 bases that match TRBD1. CDR1 and CDR2 (germline): MNHNS, SASEGT. Trimming cost V 5 bases and J 2 bases; bases outside gene matches: 6. The CDR3 sequence is 15 residues long. Written as DNA, the CDR3 is TGTGCCAGCAGTACCGGGACAGTTGCCTACAATGAGCAGTTCTTC. Translation: CASSTGTVAYNEQFF.

The genes are TRBV7-2 and TRBJ1-2; TRBD1 agrees at 7 bases. Unmatched junction bases numbered 12, after V lost 5 bases and J lost 6 bases. Germline V CDR1 and CDR2: SGHTA, FQGNSA. The CDR3 extends over 15 amino acids. The CDR3 here is CASSAQTGRRDGYTF. The CDR3 bases are TGTGCCAGCAGCGCCCAGACAGGGAGGCGTGATGGCTACACCTTC.

This clone appeared a single time. This chain links TRBV6-4 with TRBJ2-3; 8 positions agree with TRBD2. The J segment lost 8 bases and the V segment lost 0 bases, leaving 7 bases of the junction unmatched. Looked up from germline, CDR1 is MRHNA and CDR2 is SNTAGT. The CDR3 is 15 amino acids. CDR3 amino acids: CASSDSQRGSATQYF. The CDR3 DNA follows: TGTGCCAGCAGTGACTCACAGCGGGGGAGCGCTACGCAGTATTTT.

The chain is built from TRBV5-1 and TRBJ2-5, with 10 bases aligning to TRBD1. The end of the DNA fits TRBJ2-7 better, so the J call may be wrong. Germline V gene lookup returns CDR1 SGHRS and CDR2 YFSETQ. This CDR3 is 15 amino acids long. CDR3 coding DNA: TGCGCCAGCAGCTTCGGGACAGGGGTGACCAACGAGCAGTACTTC. Translated: CASSFGTGVTNEQYF.